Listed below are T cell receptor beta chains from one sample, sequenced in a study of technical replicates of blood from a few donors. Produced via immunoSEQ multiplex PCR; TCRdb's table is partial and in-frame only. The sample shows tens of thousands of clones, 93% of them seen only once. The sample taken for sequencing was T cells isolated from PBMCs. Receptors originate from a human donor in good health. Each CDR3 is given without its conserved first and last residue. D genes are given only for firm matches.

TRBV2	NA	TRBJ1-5	ASSSDRYSNQPQH
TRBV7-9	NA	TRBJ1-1	ASSPKTVNTEAF
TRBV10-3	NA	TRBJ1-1	AISEAGNTEAF
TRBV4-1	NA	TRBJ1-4	ASSQARWTLEEKLF
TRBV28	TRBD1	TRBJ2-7	ASSAGDRRFSYEQY
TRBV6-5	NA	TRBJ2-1	ASSLQGHEQF
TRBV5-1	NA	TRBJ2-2	ASSPEGLWNTGELF
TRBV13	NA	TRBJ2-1	ASSPEAVTYNEQF
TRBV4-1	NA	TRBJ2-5	ASSHSSATGETQY
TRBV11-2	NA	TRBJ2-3	ASSLVPVGGPSDTQY
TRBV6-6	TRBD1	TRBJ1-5	ASSYFRDRDNQPQH
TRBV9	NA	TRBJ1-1	ASSPPRHTEAF
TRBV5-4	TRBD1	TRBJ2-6	ASSQTGPGANVLT
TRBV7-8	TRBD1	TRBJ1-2	ASSQGTGYGDYGYT
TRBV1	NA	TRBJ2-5	TSSQRRSSTQETQY
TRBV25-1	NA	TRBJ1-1	ASSDVGVGEAF
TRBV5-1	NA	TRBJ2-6	ASSSDYRWGANVLT
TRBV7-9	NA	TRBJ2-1	ASSPATDTYNEQF
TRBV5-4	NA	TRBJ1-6	ASSLGERDNSPLH
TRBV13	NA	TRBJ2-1	ASSLGRGNEQF
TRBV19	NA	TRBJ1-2	ASSILREDYGYT
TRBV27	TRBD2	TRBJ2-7	ASSLAGDYPYEQY
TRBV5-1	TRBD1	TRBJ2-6	ASSGKGQSSPSGANVLT
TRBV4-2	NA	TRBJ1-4	ASSQELTPRQLVGEKLF
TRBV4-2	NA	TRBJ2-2	ASSQVAGTTGELF
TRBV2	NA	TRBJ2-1	ASSPRGYNEQF
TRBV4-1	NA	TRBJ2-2	ASGRGLDTGELF
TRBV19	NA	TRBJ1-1	ASSKKSRGWNTEAF
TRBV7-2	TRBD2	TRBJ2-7	ASSFSGGSSYEQY
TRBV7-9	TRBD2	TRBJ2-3	ASSLGRETDTQY
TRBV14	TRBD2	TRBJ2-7	ASSQGPAGGGSSYEQY
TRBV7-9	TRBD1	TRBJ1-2	ASSPRLSQGENYGYT
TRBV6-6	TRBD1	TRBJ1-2	ASRDRGWGYT